These 31 T cell receptor beta chains were sequenced from one sample in a study of T cells in Graves' hyperthyroidism and ophthalmopathy. Amplification yielded TCR beta CDR3 regions, with RNA transcripts as the source. The HTBI primer set served for first-round RT-PCR of the TCR CDR3. MiXCR, applied by TCRdb to the multiplex PCR reads, yields one record per CDR3 protein. The sample includes about 740,000 distinct CDR3 sequences, 11% to 15% of them seen just once. The sequenced sample was blood. The source of these receptors is a woman aged 18-29 years with Graves' hyperthyroidism.

This clonotype was seen once. The chain combines TRBV15 with TRBJ2-5, with D perhaps TRBD2 (6 bases). Germline-derived CDR1 and CDR2 are LNHNV and YYDKDF (reference sequence). This CDR3 is built from 15 residues. V gave up 5 bases and J gave up 5 bases, with 18 bases separating them. CDR3 sequence (DNA): TGTGCCACCAGCTCGTGGCTGACGGGAGTGGAGACCCAGTACTTC. This translates into CATSSWLTGVETQYF.

This clonotype was detected only a few times. V is TRBV7-9 and J is TRBJ2-7, with D perhaps given as TRBD1 or TRBD2 (5 bases each). Trimming took 5 bases from V and 5 from J, leaving 22 bases between them. Germline V gene data show CDR1 as SEHNR and CDR2 as FQNEAQ (reference sequence). The length of the CDR3 is 16 residues. CDR3 amino acids: CASSPWSLGVTNEQYF. In nucleotides, the CDR3 is TGTGCCAGCAGCCCATGGTCCTTGGGGGTCACCAACGAGCAGTACTTC. The full variable domain, rest sourced from reference TRBV7-9 and TRBJ2-7, is DTGVSQNPRHKITKRGQNVTFRCDPISEHNRLYWYRQTLGQGPEFLTYFQNEAQLEKSRLLSDRFSAERPKGSFSTLEIQRTEQGDSAMYLCASSPWSLGVTNEQYFGPGTRLTVT.

This clonotype was counted at least ten times. The rearrangement links TRBV7-8 to TRBJ2-7, with 8 bases matching TRBD1. CDR1 and CDR2 (germline): SGHVS, FQNEAQ. V gave up 2 bases and J gave up 4 bases; unmatched junction bases: 10. This CDR3 contains 16 residues. The CDR3, as DNA: TGTGCCAGCAGCTTAATCTCAGGGGGCAGAACTTACGAGCAGTACTTC. Protein: CASSLISGGRTYEQYF.

This clonotype has at least ten counts. V usage is TRBV28 and J usage is TRBJ2-4; TRBD2 might be the D (6 bases). V gave up 6 bases and J gave up 3 bases, with 15 bases separating them. CDR1 and CDR2 from the germline V gene are MDHEN and SYDVKM. The CDR3 contains 15 residues. CDR3 in amino acids: CASSGRRLVKNIQYF. CDR3 sequence (DNA): TGTGCCAGCAGCGGGAGACGGTTGGTCAAAAACATTCAGTACTTC.

This clonotype was recorded many times. The chain couples TRBV2 to TRBJ2-2; 8 nucleotides line up with TRBD2. This CDR3 region has 13 residues. Germline trimming cut 6 bases from V and 6 bases from J; bases unmatched to any gene: 3. Germline CDR1 and CDR2: SNHLY and FYNNEI. The CDR3: CASRLLAAGELFF. CDR3 DNA: TGTGCCAGCAGGCTACTAGCGGCCGGGGAGCTGTTTTTT.

This sequence joins TRBV19 and TRBJ2-1, with TRBD1 identical over 7 bases. V shed 4 bases, J shed 2 bases, and the junction held 2 bases outside the gene matches. CDR1 and CDR2 from the germline V gene are LNHDA and SQIVND (reference sequence). This CDR3 comprises 14 residues. This CDR3 reads CASSRQGTYNEQFF. The DNA of the CDR3 is TGTGCCAGTAGTAGACAGGGCACCTACAATGAGCAGTTCTTC.

The V call is TRBV6-1, the J call TRBJ1-1; D may be TRBD1 (5 bases). The CDR3 has 14 residues. V lost 6 bases, J lost 5 bases, and 16 bases lay in between. The germline V gene encodes CDR1 MNHNS and CDR2 SASEGT. The CDR3 DNA is TGTGCCAGCAGCCTTTCTCCAGGGACGACTGAAGCTTTCTTT. This translates into CASSLSPGTTEAFF.

In its sample, this clonotype was seen many times. CDR3 sequence (DNA): TGTGCCATCAGTGTTCGTCGGGCCCTTAGGAACACTGAAGCTTTCTTT. As protein: CAISVRRALRNTEAFF. The chain is built from TRBV10-3 and TRBJ1-1; D not resolved. The germline V and J ends were trimmed by 4 bases and 1 base, with 16 bases remaining between them. Per the germline V gene, CDR1 is ENHRY and CDR2 is SYGVKD. The length of the CDR3 is 16 residues.

Comments on this clonotype: Being one base from a much bigger clone, this may be a read error. The chain employs TRBV7-2 and TRBJ2-4, with D possibly being TRBD1 (6 bases). Trimming removed 8 bases from V and 0 bases from J, with 14 bases in between. This CDR3 comprises 15 residues. Germline V lookup: CDR1 SGHTA, CDR2 FQGNSA. CDR3 loop: CASGPDRTAKNIQYF. The CDR3 nucleotides read TGTGCCAGCGGCCCCGACAGGACAGCCAAAAACATTCAGTACTTC.

At least ten counts were recorded for this clonotype. This chain uses TRBV28 with TRBJ2-7; tentatively, D is TRBD2 (5 bases). The length of the CDR3 is 15 residues. Trimming removed 2 bases at V and 2 bases at J, with 13 bases between. The germline gives CDR1 MDHEN, CDR2 SYDVKM. As DNA, the CDR3 is TGTGCCAGCAGTTTAAGGGCACTAGTGCCCTACGAGCAGTACTTC. It is translated as CASSLRALVPYEQYF.

This clonotype has only a few counts. The rearrangement uses TRBV4-3 and TRBJ1-4; 9 bases match TRBD1. Germline CDR1 is LGHNA and CDR2 is YSLEER. This CDR3 has 14 residues. Losses at the gene ends were 4 bases for V and 10 bases for J; bases not matched to a gene: 7. For the CDR3, the DNA is TGCGCCAGCAGCCCGGGACAGGGTTCGGGAAAACTGTTTTTT. This translates into CASSPGQGSGKLFF.

This clonotype was recorded at least ten times. This chain joins TRBV20-1 and TRBJ2-7; D ambiguous. The CDR3 runs to 12 residues. Per the germline V gene, CDR1 is DFQATT and CDR2 is SNEGSKA (reference sequence). V lost 6 bases and J 4 bases, leaving 13 bases between the germline ends. CDR3 DNA: TGCAGTGCCCCCCGGTCAAGTTACGAGCAGTACTTC. This codes for CSAPRSSYEQYF.

V and J are TRBV20-1 and TRBJ1-1, with 8 positions matching TRBD1. This CDR3 has 15 amino acids. Germline CDR1 DFQATT, CDR2 SNEGSKA (reference sequence). Unmatched junction bases numbered 12, after V lost 6 bases and J lost 3 bases. CDR3 residues: CSAQENRGYDTEAFF. In DNA form, the CDR3 reads TGCAGTGCCCAGGAGAACAGGGGGTATGACACTGAAGCTTTCTTT.

This clonotype was picked up many times. The rearrangement joins TRBV4-1 to TRBJ2-5; possibly TRBD1 for D (6 bases). Trimming shortened V by 4 bases and J by 3 bases, and 15 bases separated the two germline ends. The CDR3 totals 15 residues. Germline V gives CDR1 MGHRA, CDR2 YSYEKL. The CDR3 DNA follows: TGCGCCAGCAGCCGAGGGAGACCAGGGGAAGAGACCCAGTACTTC. It yields the protein CASSRGRPGEETQYF.

This clonotype has just a few counts. This CDR3 reads CASSRNEGVAGGYEQYF. In DNA form, the CDR3 reads TGTGCCAGCAGTCGGAATGAGGGAGTAGCGGGAGGCTACGAGCAGTACTTC. The chain uses TRBV6-1 and TRBJ2-7, with 10 bases identical to TRBD2. With 5 bases clipped from V and 3 bases from J, the junction kept 13 bases outside the gene matches. CDR1 is MNHNS and CDR2 is SASEGT in the germline V gene. The CDR3 is made up of 17 amino acids.

The chain uses TRBV24-1 and TRBJ1-1, with D hard to call. V lost 1 base and J lost 11, with 10 bases in between. CDR3 length: 12 residues. Germline loops: CDR1 KGHDR, CDR2 SFDVKD. CDR3 nucleotide sequence: TGTGCCACCAGTGATTTTGGAGGGCTGGCTTTCTTT. Its protein product is CATSDFGGLAFF.

This clonotype was seen many times. The gene calls are TRBV13 and TRBJ2-1, with TRBD1 matching over 12 bases. The CDR3 length is 15 residues. Germline assignment: CDR1 PRHDT and CDR2 FYEKMQ (reference sequence). The J segment lost 8 bases and the V segment lost 5 bases, leaving 7 bases of the junction unmatched. The CDR3 DNA sequence: TGTGCCAGCAGCCTTCGGGGACAGGGGGCGGATGAGCAGTTCTTC. Translation: CASSLRGQGADEQFF.

This clonotype was found many times. The J gene is TRBJ2-5, the V gene TRBV7-9; no definite D call. Germline CDR1 is SEHNR and CDR2 is FQNEAQ (reference sequence). CDR3 length equals 13 residues. V shed 2 bases and J shed 5 bases, with 9 bases lying between them. Here the CDR3 reads CASSLSTTETQYF. The CDR3 bases are TGTGCCAGCAGCTTATCCACGACGGAGACCCAGTACTTC.

This clonotype was seen repeatedly, ten times or more. The chain links TRBV18 to TRBJ2-5; D not certain. Trimming took off 2 bases at V and 4 bases at J, with 5 bases between the two ends. This CDR3 comprises 12 residues. Germline-derived CDR1 and CDR2 are KGHSH and LQKENI. CDR3 in amino acids: CASSPIGETQYF. The DNA of the CDR3 is TGTGCCAGCTCACCAATCGGAGAGACCCAGTACTTC.

This clonotype was counted a few times. The gene calls are TRBV20-1 and TRBJ2-2, with TRBD2 matching over 10 bases. This CDR3 is 14 amino acids long. Per germline, CDR1 DFQATT and CDR2 SNEGSKA (reference sequence). V lost 5 bases to trimming and J lost 4 bases; unmatched junction nucleotides: 4. This chain's CDR3 is CSARAGGPTGELFF. In DNA form, the CDR3 reads TGCAGTGCTCGAGCGGGAGGGCCCACCGGGGAGCTGTTTTTT.

This clonotype showed up many times. CDR3 bases: TGCAGCGTTGGGTCAGGGCAGAGGGGCTACACCTTC. It specifies CSVGSGQRGYTF. The J gene is TRBJ1-2, the V gene TRBV29-1, with a weak D call TRBD1 (5 bases). This CDR3 is 12 amino acids long. V lost 4 bases and J 8 bases, leaving 14 bases between the germline ends. CDR1 SQVTM and CDR2 ANQGSEA come from the germline V gene.

There are a few counts of this clonotype. The V gene is TRBV4-3, the J gene TRBJ2-1, with 10 bases fitting TRBD2. Germline CDR1 reads LGHNA; CDR2 reads YSLEER. The CDR3 is 15 residues long. With V trimmed by 3 bases and J by 4 bases, 3 bases remained unmatched. The CDR3 DNA reads TGCGCCAGCAGCCATGGGACTAGCGATTACAATGAGCAGTTCTTC. It codes for CASSHGTSDYNEQFF.

This clonotype was seen a handful of times. The chain carries TRBV30 and TRBJ2-3; D gene uncertain. CDR3 length: 12 amino acids. The germline CDR1 and CDR2 sequences are GTSNPN and SVGIG (reference sequence). The V end lost 5 bases, the J end lost 5 bases, and 11 bases lay between the germline ends. The CDR3 DNA reads as TGTGCCTGGGGGTCACTTAGAGATACGCAGTATTTT. This encodes CAWGSLRDTQYF. The whole variable domain, remainder taken from reference TRBV30 and TRBJ2-3, is SQTIHQWPATLVQPVGSPLSLECTVEGTSNPNLYWYRQAAGRGLQLLFYSVGIGQISSEVPQNLSASRPQDRQFILSSKKLLLSDSGFYLCAWGSLRDTQYFGPGTRLTVL.

Ten or more counts support this clonotype. The J gene is TRBJ1-2, the V gene TRBV12-3 or TRBV12-4; TRBD1 is a possible D gene (5 bases). The CDR3 runs 19 residues. V shed 2 bases and J shed 2 bases, with 24 bases lying between them. CDR3 coding DNA: TGTGCCAGCAGTTTAAATGGGTTTGGGCAGGGAGGTTGGAACTATGGCTACACCTTC. Translation gives CASSLNGFGQGGWNYGYTF.

The V gene is TRBV29-1, the J gene TRBJ2-7; tentatively, D is TRBD2 (6 bases). This CDR3 region has 12 residues. With 4 bases removed from V and 5 bases from J, the gap between germline ends came to 12 bases. Germline values: CDR1 SQVTM, CDR2 ANQGSEA. The CDR3 sequence: CSVGTSIDEQYF. The CDR3 bases are TGCAGCGTTGGTACTAGCATCGACGAGCAGTACTTC.

This clonotype was detected only a few times. The J gene is TRBJ1-4, the V gene TRBV20-1; 7 nucleotides line up with TRBD1. The CDR3 is 17 amino acids. Germline lookup yields CDR1 DFQATT and CDR2 SNEGSKA (reference sequence). The J segment lost 6 bases and the V segment lost 0 bases, leaving 13 bases of the junction unmatched. CDR3 DNA sequence: TGCAGTGCTAGAGATCCCGCCCCAGGGGGTACTTATGAAAAACTGTTTTTT. Its protein is CSARDPAPGGTYEKLFF.

This clonotype was counted only a few times. This chain joins TRBV3-1 and TRBJ2-2; no clear D gene. The V gene lost 2 bases and the J gene lost 6 bases, with 13 bases spanning the gap. CDR3 length: 15 amino acids. The germline V gene encodes CDR1 LGHDT and CDR2 YNNKEL (reference sequence). CDR3 region: CASSQPHVESGELFF. DNA for the CDR3: TGTGCCAGCAGCCAACCCCACGTAGAATCCGGGGAGCTGTTTTTT.

This clonotype was detected many times. The rearrangement joins TRBV11-2 to TRBJ2-1, with D perhaps TRBD2 (5 bases). Germline V lookup: CDR1 SGHAT, CDR2 FQNNGV. This CDR3 has 16 amino acids. Trimming stripped 0 bases from V and 0 bases from J, with 9 bases between. CDR3 sequence reads: CASSLDSAGSYNEQFF. Here the CDR3 DNA reads TGTGCCAGCAGCTTAGATAGCGCTGGCTCCTACAATGAGCAGTTCTTC.

This clonotype was counted only a few times. The chain joins TRBV28 to TRBJ2-5; possibly TRBD2 for D (7 bases). The CDR3 spans 13 residues. Trimming shortened V by 8 bases and J by 5 bases, and 15 bases separated the two germline ends. The germline CDR1 and CDR2 sequences are MDHEN and SYDVKM. CDR3 DNA: TGTGCCAGCCTGCGGGGGCCCGGGGAGACCCAGTACTTC. Protein product: CASLRGPGETQYF.

The chain joins TRBV6-1 to TRBJ1-1; D is perhaps TRBD1 (6 bases). This CDR3 region has 15 residues. Germline CDR1 MNHNS, CDR2 SASEGT. Trimming took 6 bases from V and 1 from J, leaving 15 bases between them. As DNA, the CDR3 is TGTGCCAGCAGCCCCCGGGGGCAGGGGAACACTGAAGCTTTCTTT. Translation gives CASSPRGQGNTEAFF.

This clonotype appeared a single time. This rearrangement joins TRBV19 to TRBJ2-2, with 7 positions matching TRBD2. Germline trimming cut 3 bases from V and 3 bases from J; bases unmatched to any gene: 7. The CDR3 extends over 16 amino acids. Looked up from germline, CDR1 is LNHDA and CDR2 is SQIVND (reference sequence). The CDR3 coding sequence is TGTGCCAGTAGTATCGGGCTAGCGGCTGACACCGGGGAGCTGTTTTTT. Translated, it gives CASSIGLAADTGELFF. Variable domain in full (rest from reference TRBV19 and TRBJ2-2): DGGITQSPKYLFRKEGQNVTLSCEQNLNHDAMYWYRQDPGQGLRLIYYSQIVNDFQKGDIAEGYSVSREKKESFPLTVTSAQKNPTAFYLCASSIGLAADTGELFFGEGSRLTVL.